Following are 22 T cell receptor beta chains from one sample sequenced in a study of CD8+CD57+ T cells in acquired aplastic anemia. Genomic DNA served as template for TCR beta VDJ and CDR3 profiling. Each CDR3 protein gets one entry after TCRdb re-called the reads with MiXCR. The data contain under 200,000 distinct CDR3 sequences, 71% of them singletons. Selection for sequencing was limited to patients who had shown CD8+CD57+ cell expansion by flow cytometry. Sequencing used sorted CD4+, CD8+, or CD8+CD57+ T cells (not recorded which) from PBMCs. These receptors were obtained from a human donor with aplastic anemia.

CDR3: CASSQSVGGETQYF. The CDR3 DNA sequence: TGCGCCAGCAGCCAATCCGTGGGCGGGGAGACCCAGTACTTC. The V call is TRBV4-1, the J call TRBJ2-5; possible D gene TRBD2, 5 bases. The CDR3 loop spans 14 amino acids. V gave up 2 bases and J gave up 5 bases, with 12 bases separating them. Germline values: CDR1 MGHRA, CDR2 YSYEKL.

This sequence joins TRBV19 and TRBJ1-3; D unclear. Germline V lookup: CDR1 LNHDA, CDR2 SQIVND (reference sequence). The CDR3 sequence is 13 residues long. With 6 bases removed from V and 0 bases from J, the gap between germline ends came to 6 bases. The CDR3 loop reads CASSSSSGNTIYF. As DNA, the CDR3 is TGTGCCAGTAGCTCAAGCTCTGGAAACACCATATATTTT.

The chain employs TRBV20-1 and TRBJ2-7; 10 nucleotides align to TRBD1. The germline gives CDR1 DFQATT, CDR2 SNEGSKA (reference sequence). V lost 0 bases and J lost 6; bases outside the gene matches: 8. This CDR3 contains 15 residues. The CDR3 sequence: CSARDQGTGASEQYF. For the CDR3, the DNA is TGCAGTGCTAGAGATCAAGGGACAGGGGCCTCCGAGCAGTACTTC.

The chain joins TRBV5-5 to TRBJ2-7; D might be TRBD1 or TRBD2, each matching 5 bases. The CDR3 covers 14 residues. With 4 bases removed from V and 5 bases from J, the gap between germline ends came to 16 bases. Germline loops: CDR1 SGHKS, CDR2 YYEKEE (reference sequence). Here the CDR3 DNA reads TGTGCCAGCAGCCCAGGGACCGGGATTAACGAGCAGTACTTC. Residues: CASSPGTGINEQYF. Full variable domain (remainder filled in from reference TRBV5-5 and TRBJ2-7): DAGVTQSPTHLIKTRGQQVTLRCSPISGHKSVSWYQQVLGQGPQFIFQYYEKEERGRGNFPDRFSARQFPNYSSELNVNALLLGDSALYLCASSPGTGINEQYFGPGTRLTVT.

The rearrangement uses TRBV24-1 and TRBJ2-7, with D unresolved. The CDR3 sequence is 12 residues long. Trimming removed 4 bases from V and 6 bases from J, with 9 bases in between. Germline V gene sequence: CDR1 KGHDR, CDR2 SFDVKD. The CDR3 spells CATSEHSGEQYF. The CDR3 bases are TGTGCCACCAGTGAACATTCGGGCGAGCAGTACTTC.

The J gene is TRBJ1-1, the V gene TRBV20-1; no definite D call. CDR1 and CDR2 from the germline V gene are DFQATT and SNEGSKA (reference sequence). Between the trimmed V and J ends, which lost 5 bases and 11 bases, there was a span of 18 bases. The CDR3 is 12 amino acids. CDR3 nucleotides: TGCAGTGCTGCCTCGTCAGACCCTGGCGCTTTCTTT. Translation gives CSAASSDPGAFF.

This clonotype turned up a few times. The CDR3 coding sequence is TGTGCCAGCATGGATTGGAGGGGCCGTGGCAATCAGCCCCAGCATTTT. It yields the protein CASMDWRGRGNQPQHF. V is TRBV7-9 and J is TRBJ1-5, with D tentatively TRBD1 (5 bases). CDR1 is SEHNR and CDR2 is FQNEAQ in the germline V gene (reference sequence). This CDR3 contains 16 residues. V lost 7 bases to trimming and J lost 2 bases, with 18 bases between them.

CDR3 DNA sequence: TGTGCCACCAGCCCATCCAGGGGGTTCTACGAGCAGTACTTC. Residues: CATSPSRGFYEQYF. The chain uses TRBV15 and TRBJ2-7; 7 positions match TRBD1. J lost 3 bases, V lost 5 bases, and 7 bases had no gene match. The CDR3 runs to 14 residues. CDR1 and CDR2 (germline): LNHNV, YYDKDF (reference sequence). Looking up the rest from reference TRBV15 and TRBJ2-7 gives the full variable domain: DAMVIQNPRYQVTQFGKPVTLSCSQTLNHNVMYWYQQKSSQAPKLLFHYYDKDFNNEADTPDNFQSRRPNTSFCFLDIRSPGLGDTAMYLCATSPSRGFYEQYFGPGTRLTVT.

This rearrangement joins TRBV4-2 to TRBJ2-5, with TRBD2 matching 11 bases. The CDR3 has 18 residues. Trimming cost V 0 bases and J 4 bases; bases outside gene matches: 10. CDR1 is LGHNA, CDR2 YNFKEQ, per germline. The CDR3 coding sequence is TGTGCCAGCAGCCAAGATACTAGCGGGGGACTAGAGTCAGAGACCCAGTACTTC. Amino acid sequence: CASSQDTSGGLESETQYF.

The V gene is TRBV20-1, the J gene TRBJ2-3; D is uncertain. The germline CDR1 and CDR2 sequences are DFQATT and SNEGSKA (reference sequence). This CDR3 is 15 amino acids long. Between the trimmed V and J ends, which lost 3 bases and 4 bases, there was a span of 17 bases. The CDR3 here is CSASDKELQSDTQYF. In DNA, the CDR3 is TGCAGTGCTAGCGACAAGGAGCTACAATCAGATACGCAGTATTTT.

V usage is TRBV24-1 and J usage is TRBJ1-1, with 8 bases matching TRBD1. The V gene end was trimmed by 5 bases and the J gene end by 5 bases; junction bases not matched to a gene: 12. This CDR3 has 16 amino acids. In germline, CDR1 is KGHDR, CDR2 SFDVKD. In DNA form, the CDR3 reads TGTGCCACCAGTGCCCTCCGCGACAGGGGATCGACTGAAGCTTTCTTT. Protein sequence: CATSALRDRGSTEAFF.

The rearrangement joins TRBV6-4 to TRBJ2-7; D is possibly TRBD1 (5 bases). Per the germline V gene, CDR1 is MRHNA and CDR2 is SNTAGT. The V gene lost 5 bases and the J gene lost 6 bases, with 14 bases spanning the gap. The CDR3 consists of 13 residues. CDR3: CASSYFQGAEQYF. Here the CDR3 DNA reads TGTGCCAGCAGTTACTTTCAGGGTGCCGAGCAGTACTTC.

The rearrangement joins TRBV9 to TRBJ2-5; the D is unclear. Trimming shortened V by 6 bases and J by 6 bases, and 12 bases separated the two germline ends. Germline loops: CDR1 SGDLS, CDR2 YYNGEE. The CDR3 loop spans 12 amino acids. CDR3 residues: CASNLAKQTQYF. The DNA for the CDR3 is TGTGCCAGCAACTTAGCTAAACAGACCCAGTACTTC.

V gene TRBV12-3 or TRBV12-4 combines with J gene TRBJ2-7; D might be TRBD1 or TRBD2, each matching 5 bases. This CDR3 spans 13 amino acids. The V gene lost 3 bases and the J gene lost 5 bases, with 11 bases spanning the gap. For the CDR3, the DNA is TGTGCCAGCAGTTTCAGGGAGTTGGACGAGCAGTACTTC. It translates to CASSFRELDEQYF.

The gene calls are TRBV19 and TRBJ2-5, with a possible D match to TRBD1 (5 bases). The CDR3 length is 14 residues. Germline V gives CDR1 LNHDA, CDR2 SQIVND (reference sequence). Deletions cut 2 bases from V and 2 bases from J, with 9 bases between. The CDR3 protein is CASSIQGRQETQYF. As DNA, the CDR3 is TGTGCCAGTAGTATACAGGGCCGACAAGAGACCCAGTACTTC.

This chain links TRBV6-4 with TRBJ2-3; 7 nucleotides align to TRBD1. The CDR3 is 15 residues long. J lost 5 bases, V lost 4 bases, and 9 bases had no gene match. The germline V gene encodes CDR1 MRHNA and CDR2 SNTAGT. This CDR3 is CASSGAGDREDTQYF. CDR3 bases: TGTGCCAGCAGTGGGGCAGGGGACAGAGAAGATACGCAGTATTTT.

This rearrangement joins TRBV19 to TRBJ2-7; 10 bases align to TRBD1. V lost 4 bases to trimming and J lost 2 bases; unmatched junction nucleotides: 2. CDR3 length: 14 residues. The germline V gene has CDR1 LNHDA and CDR2 SQIVND (reference sequence). CDR3 in DNA: TGTGCCAGTAGTAGCGGGACAGGGGCCTACGAGCAGTACTTC. As protein: CASSSGTGAYEQYF. The entire variable domain, with the rest obtained from reference TRBV19 and TRBJ2-7, is as follows: DGGITQSPKYLFRKEGQNVTLSCEQNLNHDAMYWYRQDPGQGLRLIYYSQIVNDFQKGDIAEGYSVSREKKESFPLTVTSAQKNPTAFYLCASSSGTGAYEQYFGPGTRLTVT.

This clonotype was observed a handful of times. The chain couples TRBV20-1 to TRBJ1-1; D is possibly TRBD1 (5 bases). In germline, CDR1 is DFQATT, CDR2 SNEGSKA (reference sequence). This CDR3 spans 16 amino acids. The germline V and J ends were trimmed by 3 bases and 4 bases, with 21 bases remaining between them. In DNA, the CDR3 is TGCAGTGCTAGTCTGAGGGACCTCCTCTCTGGCACTGAAGCTTTCTTT. Translated, it gives CSASLRDLLSGTEAFF.

This chain uses TRBV20-1 with TRBJ1-1, with TRBD1 matching 11 bases. CDR1 DFQATT and CDR2 SNEGSKA come from the germline V gene (reference sequence). V gave up 5 bases and J gave up 11 bases; unmatched junction bases: 31. This CDR3 region has 20 residues. As DNA, the CDR3 is TGCAGTGCTCATAACCGGGGGGAGAAGGGACAGGGGGAAACATGGCGAGGGGCTTTCTTT. Its translation: CSAHNRGEKGQGETWRGAFF.

This clonotype occurred a few times. The chain joins TRBV7-2 to TRBJ2-5, with no clear D. This CDR3 region has 14 residues. Germline V gene data show CDR1 as SGHTA and CDR2 as FQGNSA. V lost 3 bases, J lost 0 bases, and 8 bases lay in between. The CDR3 protein is CASSFDRYQETQYF. In nucleotides, the CDR3 is TGTGCCAGCAGCTTTGACCGGTACCAAGAGACCCAGTACTTC.

The rearrangement links TRBV20-1 to TRBJ1-4; weak D call: TRBD1 (5 bases). The germline V and J ends were trimmed by 5 bases and 0 bases, with 16 bases remaining between them. In germline, CDR1 is DFQATT, CDR2 SNEGSKA (reference sequence). CDR3 length: 16 amino acids. DNA for the CDR3: TGCAGTGCTTCCGGGACTAGCGGGGCAACTAATGAAAAACTGTTTTTT. The encoded protein is CSASGTSGATNEKLFF.

The gene calls are TRBV29-1 and TRBJ1-4, with TRBD1 as a possible D gene (5 bases). CDR3 length: 14 amino acids. The germline CDR1 and CDR2 sequences are SQVTM and ANQGSEA. The V end was cut by 4 bases, the J end by 8 bases, with 17 bases between. DNA for the CDR3: TGCAGCGTTGCAACCGGGACGGACGGAGAAAAACTGTTTTTT. Its protein product is CSVATGTDGEKLFF.